This is a list of T cell receptor beta chains from one sample in a study of T cells in Graves' hyperthyroidism and ophthalmopathy. Each CDR3 protein is one row after TCRdb ran MiXCR on the multiplex PCR reads. The table records around 350,000 distinct CDR3 sequences, over 12% of them present only once. The sequenced sample consisted of blood. These receptor sequences come from an older woman with Graves' ophthalmopathy. Each CDR3 is given with its conserved first and last residue. D genes are given only for firm matches. Clone size, where shown, is once, few, many, or a class for clones that have expanded.

D gene	J gene	V gene	clone size	CDR3 DNA	CDR3 protein
.	TRBJ2-7	TRBV20-1	many	TGCAGTGCTGGCTCAGGTCTCTCCTACGAGCAGTACTTC	CSAGSGLSYEQYF
TRBD1	TRBJ2-5	TRBV19	many	TGTGCCAGTAGTATCGGACAGGGCATCGAGACCCAGTACTTC	CASSIGQGIETQYF
.	TRBJ2-5	TRBV15	.	TGTGCCACCAGCAGAGATCCCGAAGAGACCCAGTACTTC	CATSRDPEETQYF
TRBD1	TRBJ2-1	TRBV28	many	TGTGCCAGCAGTTACGGGACAGGTTCGAACAATGAGCAGTTCTTC	CASSYGTGSNNEQFF
.	TRBJ1-5	TRBV28	many	TGTGCCAGCAGTTTGTGGGGGCTGGATCAGCCCCAGCATTTT	CASSLWGLDQPQHF
.	TRBJ2-7	TRBV4-1	few	TGCGCCAGCAGCCAAGACGAGGCGGGGCGCGAGCAGTACTTC	CASSQDEAGREQYF
.	TRBJ2-1	TRBV6-1	many	TGTGCCAGCAGTCGAACCGGGTCGTCTGCTTACAATGAGCAGTTCTTC	CASSRTGSSAYNEQFF
TRBD1	TRBJ2-7	TRBV20-1	.	TGCAGTGCATGGACAGGGAGGTCCTACGAGCAGTACTTC	CSAWTGRSYEQYF
.	TRBJ1-1	TRBV18	many	TGTGCCAGCTCCCCCCTAGCCCAAACTGAAGCTTTCTTT	CASSPLAQTEAFF
TRBD2	TRBJ2-7	TRBV7-9	many	TGTGCCAGCAGCTTGCCCGGGACTAGCGTAACCTACGAGCAGTACTTC	CASSLPGTSVTYEQYF
TRBD1	TRBJ2-5	TRBV18	many	TGTGCCAGCTCACTCCAGGGGGCGCAGGAGACCCAGTACTTC	CASSLQGAQETQYF
.	TRBJ2-3	TRBV6-1	.	TGTGCCAGCAGCCGCGGAGGGGCAGCGCTGAGCACAGATACGCAGTATTTT	CASSRGGAALSTDTQYF
TRBD2	TRBJ2-7	TRBV2	many	TGTGCCAGCAGTCCTAGCGGGAGTGCCTACGAGCAGTACTTC	CASSPSGSAYEQYF
.	TRBJ2-7	TRBV10-3	many	TGTGCCATCAGTGAGTCGAGCAGGGGAGCCTACGAGCAGTACTTC	CAISESSRGAYEQYF
.	TRBJ2-5	TRBV15	few	TGTGCCACCAGCAGAGATACGGGAGAGACCCAGTACTTC	CATSRDTGETQYF
.	TRBJ2-2	TRBV7-9	.	TGTGCCAGCAGCTCCATAAACACCGGGGAGCTGTTTTTT	CASSSINTGELFF
.	TRBJ2-7	TRBV7-6	many	TGTGCCAGCAGGAACGAGCAGTACTTC	CASRNEQYF
TRBD2	TRBJ2-1	TRBV6-1	many	TGTGCCAGCAACAGGGGACTAGCGGGAAATGAGCAGTTCTTC	CASNRGLAGNEQFF
TRBD2	TRBJ2-2	TRBV5-1	many	TGCGCCAGCAGCCATTCGACCGGGACTACTGCCGTCGGGGAGCTGTTTTTT	CASSHSTGTTAVGELFF
TRBD2	TRBJ2-1	TRBV9	few	TGTGCCAGCAGCGCCGGGGGGGAGGCCTACAATGAGCAGTTCTTC	CASSAGGEAYNEQFF
TRBD1	TRBJ2-1	TRBV6-2/TRBV6-3	.	TGTGCCAGCAGTTCAAATCAACAGGGGTCCCGCAATGAGCAGTTCTTC	CASSSNQQGSRNEQFF
.	TRBJ2-7	TRBV28	many	TGTGCCAGCAGTTTGGGGCCGGGACTTTTGAGCTACGAGCAGTACTTC	CASSLGPGLLSYEQYF
.	TRBJ2-5	TRBV11-1	many	TGTGCCAGCAGCCAGTTCCGGGGGAGTGAAGAGACCCAGTACTTC	CASSQFRGSEETQYF
TRBD1	TRBJ2-5	TRBV11-2	many	TGTGCCAGCAGCAACCGCAGGGGGCAAGAGACCCAGTACTTC	CASSNRRGQETQYF
.	TRBJ1-4	TRBV11-2	many	TGTGCCAGCAGCTTAAGTCTTAGGAGTGGACCATTGGCGAAACTGTTTTTT	CASSLSLRSGPLAKLFF
.	TRBJ1-6	TRBV3-1	.	TGTGCCAGCAGCCAAAATGGCCCCCTGCCCCCTAATTCACCCCTCCACTTT	CASSQNGPLPPNSPLHF
TRBD1	TRBJ1-1	TRBV6-2/TRBV6-3	.	TGTGCCAGCAGCTCGGGACAGCTAGCTGAAGCTTTCTTT	CASSSGQLAEAFF
.	TRBJ2-7	TRBV5-1	few	TGCGCCAGCAGCTTGGCTTTCGGGGGACAGGAGCAGTACTTC	CASSLAFGGQEQYF
TRBD1	TRBJ2-1	TRBV19	few	TGTGCCAGTAATGCCGGGACAGGGAGCTACAATGAGCAGTTCTTC	CASNAGTGSYNEQFF
.	TRBJ1-1	TRBV20-1	few	TGCAGTGCTGGACAGCCGAACACTGAAGCTTTCTTT	CSAGQPNTEAFF
.	TRBJ2-2	TRBV6-5	few	TGTGCCAGCAGTTACGGGCAGGCACCGAACACCGGGGAGCTGTTTTTT	CASSYGQAPNTGELFF
TRBD2	TRBJ2-3	TRBV5-1	many	TGCGCCAGCGCCCTGGGGCGGGAGGACGATACGCAGTATTTT	CASALGREDDTQYF
TRBD1	TRBJ1-6	TRBV11-2	.	TGTGCCAGCAGCTTAGGGCTGGCAGGGGGTAATTCACCCCTCCACTTT	CASSLGLAGGNSPLHF
.	TRBJ2-2	TRBV2	few	TGTGCCAGCAACCTCGAGAGGGAGAGCACCGGGGAGCTGTTTTTT	CASNLERESTGELFF
TRBD2	TRBJ2-5	TRBV30	many	TGTGCCTGGGGAGCGGGAGGATCGGGAGAGACCCAGTACTTC	CAWGAGGSGETQYF
TRBD1	TRBJ1-1	TRBV10-3	few	TGTGCCATCAGTGAGTCGACAGGGGGTGTTACTGAAGCTTTCTTT	CAISESTGGVTEAFF
.	TRBJ1-6	TRBV10-3	few	TGTGCCATCAGTGAGGGACATCCTTATAATTCACCCCTCCACTTT	CAISEGHPYNSPLHF
TRBD2	TRBJ2-5	TRBV29-1	many	TGCAGCGTAGTAGCGGGAGGGCCGGGGGAGACCCAGTACTTC	CSVVAGGPGETQYF
TRBD1	TRBJ1-5	TRBV24-1	few	TGTGCCACCAGTGAGGGGACAGAAAGCAATCAGCCCCAGCATTTT	CATSEGTESNQPQHF
TRBD1	TRBJ1-1	TRBV5-1	many	TGCGCCAGCAGCTTGGGACAGGGGGCGAACACTGAAGCTTTCTTT	CASSLGQGANTEAFF
TRBD2	TRBJ2-3	TRBV10-3	few	TGTGCCACCGGAGCGGGGGCAGATACGCAGTATTTT	CATGAGADTQYF
TRBD2	TRBJ2-7	TRBV4-2	.	TGTGCCAGCAGCCAAGGGACCGCGGGAGGGCCCCACGAGCAGTACTTC	CASSQGTAGGPHEQYF
TRBD2	TRBJ2-3	TRBV20-1	.	TGCAGTGCTCGCCAACTGGGACTAGCGGGAGCGGATACGCAGTATTTT	CSARQLGLAGADTQYF
.	TRBJ2-6	TRBV5-1	many	TGCGCCAGCAGCGAACTCTATCAGGGAGTCCTATCTGGGGCCAACGTCCTGACTTTC	CASSELYQGVLSGANVLTF
.	TRBJ1-5	TRBV12-3/TRBV12-4	.	TGTGCCAGCAGTTTATCACAGTTTAGCAATCAGCCCCAGCATTTT	CASSLSQFSNQPQHF
TRBD1	TRBJ2-7	TRBV7-9	many	TGTGCCAGCAGCCCGGACGGGGGACAGGGTTATAGCTACGAGCAGTACTTC	CASSPDGGQGYSYEQYF
.	TRBJ2-7	TRBV20-1	many	TGCAGTGCTAACCCGGACACCAACTCCTACGAGCAGTACTTC	CSANPDTNSYEQYF
.	TRBJ2-1	TRBV28	few	TGTGCCAGCAGCCCCGAAGGTGAGCAGTTCTTC	CASSPEGEQFF
TRBD1	TRBJ1-1	TRBV10-1	few	TGCGCCAGCAGTGAGGGGGGACAGGGGCTGAACACTGAAGCTTTCTTT	CASSEGGQGLNTEAFF
.	TRBJ2-2	TRBV30	many	TGTGCCTGGAGACGGGGGCAGGCCGCCGGGGAGCTGTTTTTT	CAWRRGQAAGELFF
.	TRBJ2-2	TRBV12-3/TRBV12-4	many	TGTGCCAGCAGTTTTCGTCCGGTGAACACCGGGGAGCTGTTTTTT	CASSFRPVNTGELFF
.	TRBJ1-4	TRBV19	few	TGTGCCAGCAGCCCCTTGGGGGCGGATGAAAAACTGTTTTTT	CASSPLGADEKLFF
.	TRBJ2-1	TRBV12-3/TRBV12-4	.	TGTGCCAGCAGCCCAGGGTATGGAGGAATTGAGGTTGAGCAGTTCTTC	CASSPGYGGIEVEQFF